The 6 T cell receptor beta chains below come from one sample, sequenced in a study of control samples from healthy donors and cancer patients. The table came from immunoSEQ multiplex PCR; TCRdb's copy has only in-frame clones and leaves some out. The sample holds approximately 90,000 clones; around 85% are singletons and the top ten take roughly 40%. Specimen: PBMCs. The source is a man aged 65 to 79 with lung cancer.

The V gene is TRBV5-1, the J gene TRBJ1-2; TRBD1 matches at 8 bases. From germline, CDR1 is SGHRS and CDR2 YFSETQ. The V gene end was trimmed by 0 bases and the J gene end by 6 bases; junction bases not matched to a gene: 4. The CDR3 contains 14 residues. For the CDR3, the DNA is TGCGCCAGCAGCTTGGGACAGGGGAAAAATGGCTACACCTTC. Amino acid sequence: CASSLGQGKNGYTF.

This clone is a singleton in its sample. The chain recombines TRBV14 with TRBJ2-2; D unresolved. Germline CDR1 reads SGHDN; CDR2 reads FVKESK. The V end lost 1 base, the J end lost 6 bases, and 12 bases lay between the germline ends. The CDR3 covers 15 residues. The CDR3 nucleotides read TGTGCCAGCAGCCAAGGCTACCCCGGGCCCGGGGAGCTGTTTTTT. Its protein product is CASSQGYPGPGELFF.

The rearrangement joins TRBV7-2 to TRBJ2-4; 11 nucleotides agree with TRBD2. Trimming removed 3 bases from V and 4 bases from J; junction bases left unmatched: 2. Germline CDR1 and CDR2: SGHTA and FQGNSA. CDR3 size: 15 residues. The DNA for the CDR3 is TGTGCCAGCAGCTTGACTAGCGGGGCGAAAAACATTCAGTACTTC. As protein: CASSLTSGAKNIQYF.

The chain has TRBV5-6 and TRBJ2-2, with 10 bases that match TRBD1. The germline V gene has CDR1 SGHDT and CDR2 YYEEEE. The CDR3 has 16 residues. V lost 5 bases, J lost 5 bases, and 9 bases stayed unmatched. This CDR3 is CASRETGGAETGELFF. The CDR3 bases are TGTGCCAGCAGGGAGACAGGGGGCGCAGAGACCGGGGAGCTGTTTTTT.

The gene calls are TRBV19 and TRBJ2-5; maybe TRBD1 (5 bases). This CDR3 region has 14 residues. V was clipped by 6 bases and J by 2 bases, with 13 bases between them. The germline gives CDR1 LNHDA, CDR2 SQIVND (reference sequence). Here the CDR3 DNA reads TGTGCCAGTAGATCCAGGGCTTCACAAGAGACCCAGTACTTC. It encodes CASRSRASQETQYF.

V is TRBV19 and J is TRBJ1-5; TRBD1 agrees at 9 bases. This CDR3 contains 15 residues. The V and J ends lost 5 bases and 6 bases, in that order; junction bases with no gene match: 8. CDR1 and CDR2 from the germline V gene are LNHDA and SQIVND (reference sequence). The CDR3 coding sequence is TGTGCCAGTAGTGTTCCGGGACAGGGTCTTCAGCCCCAGCATTTT. It yields the protein CASSVPGQGLQPQHF.